The following is a T cell receptor (beta chain) sequence with its context. Seattle patients were enrolled while actively infected and followed longitudinally. In the original workflow: It was from reference gene primer amplification that nucleated cell counts were estimated. TCRdb's table, derived via immunoSEQ multiplex PCR, lists solely in-frame clones and lacks some. V and J calls and clone size are those listed in that table; D and trimming were worked out from the DNA. Among approximately 350,000 clones listed, about 90% were seen once. This specimen comes from a study of blood T cell repertoires in COVID-19. Sequenced material: peripheral blood. The TCR sequence derives from a woman aged 30 to 39 with COVID-19, enrolled during active disease.

The CDR3 spells CAPSPPNRWETQYF. Written as DNA, the CDR3 is TGTGCCCCCTCCCCCCCAAACAGGTGGGAGACCCAGTACTTC. The chain joins TRBV6-4 to TRBJ2-5, with D perhaps TRBD1 (5 bases). This CDR3 comprises 14 residues. Trimming took 11 bases from V and 5 from J, leaving 21 bases between them. Germline CDR1 MRHNA, CDR2 SNTAGT.